The subject of this entry is one TCR beta chain. The data were produced by immunoSEQ multiplex PCR, yet TCRdb's version contains in-frame clones alone and is incomplete. The sample has 90,000 to 95,000 clones, 88% seen once. The data are from a study of blood T cell repertoires in COVID-19. The overall study: Some COVID-19 samples were acute and others convalescent; all came from the United States, Italy and Spain.

This CDR3 comprises 13 residues. Trimming cost V 6 bases and J 5 bases; bases outside gene matches: 4. The germline V gene has CDR1 SNHLY and CDR2 FYNNEI. The clonotype was recovered from a woman aged 80 or over with active COVID-19. The V and J genes are TRBV2 and TRBJ1-2; 9 bases match TRBD1. The sample taken for sequencing was peripheral blood. CDR3 nucleotides: TGTGCCAGCAGACCTGACAGGGGGTATGGCTACACCTTC. Translating it yields CASRPDRGYGYTF.